This T cell receptor (beta chain) was identified in a study of cytomegalovirus exposure and HLA in healthy donors. Study findings and constraints: The classifier, whose performance was assessed in both the original and validation cohorts, reportedly diagnosed cytomegalovirus status with high specificity and sensitivity. Clusters of TCRs from the first cohort tended to co-occur in the roughly 120 validation repertoires (as a later analysis found). Three chains tied to CMV proved CMV antigen-specific in vitro.

Sequenced by immunoSEQ multiplex PCR; TCRdb stores in-frame clones only, minus some. The sample shows nearly 110,000 clones, about 85% of them seen only once. Concerning this clone itself: Its antigen is unidentified.

The germline V gene has CDR1 MDHEN and CDR2 SYDVKM. The CDR3 length is 14 residues. V gave up 10 bases and J gave up 4 bases; unmatched junction bases: 11. The donors were part of the roughly 120-subject validation cohort, which stood apart from the approximately 700-subject first cohort. The sample consisted of PBMCs. The chain joins TRBV28 to TRBJ1-2, with 8 bases aligning to TRBD1. This clonotype was obtained from a woman aged 18 to 35 in good health and CMV-seropositive. CDR3 coding DNA: TGTGCCACCTATACCGGGACAGGCTTCTATGGCTACACCTTC. This gives the protein CATYTGTGFYGYTF.